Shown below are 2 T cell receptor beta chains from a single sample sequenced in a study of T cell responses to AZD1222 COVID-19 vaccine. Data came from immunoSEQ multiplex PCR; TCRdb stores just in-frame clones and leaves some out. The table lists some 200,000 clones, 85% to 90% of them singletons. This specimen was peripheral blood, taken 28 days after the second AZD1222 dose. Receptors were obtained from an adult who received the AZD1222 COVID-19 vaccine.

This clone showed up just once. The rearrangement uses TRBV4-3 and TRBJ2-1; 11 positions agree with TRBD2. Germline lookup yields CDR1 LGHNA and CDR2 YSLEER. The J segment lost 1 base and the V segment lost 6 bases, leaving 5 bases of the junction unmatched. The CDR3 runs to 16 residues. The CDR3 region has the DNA TGCGCCAGCAGGGAGACTAGCGGGGCGTCCTACAATGAGCAGTTCTTC. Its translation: CASRETSGASYNEQFF.

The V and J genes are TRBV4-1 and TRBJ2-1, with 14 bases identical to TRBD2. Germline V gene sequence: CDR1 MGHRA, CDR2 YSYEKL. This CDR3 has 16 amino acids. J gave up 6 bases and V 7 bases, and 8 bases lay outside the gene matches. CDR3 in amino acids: CASNPSGTSGSNEQFF. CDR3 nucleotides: TGCGCCAGCAACCCCTCCGGGACTAGCGGGAGCAATGAGCAGTTCTTC.